Listed below are T cell receptor beta chains from one sample, sequenced in a study of vaccination and CD4 T cells after COVID-19. TCRdb re-derived calls from the PCR reads in MiXCR, one entry per CDR3 protein. The sample lists 15,000 to 20,000 distinct CDR3 sequences, approximately 50% occurring once. Their recognized antigens are unknown. This sample comprised CD4+ T cells from blood, cultured in vitro, obtained before SARS-CoV-2 vaccination. All receptors come from a human donor who had recovered from COVID-19. The CDR3 runs from the conserved cysteine through the conserved F or W. A D gene is named only where the DNA matches it firmly. The listing skips clone size in some rows; elsewhere it reads once, few, many or a size class.

v_call: TRBV6-5; d_call: NA; j_call: TRBJ1-5; clone_size: NA; cdr3_aa: CASSYSSQPQHF; cdr3_nt: TGTGCCAGCAGTTACTCGAGTCAGCCCCAGCATTTT
v_call: TRBV6-2/TRBV6-3; d_call: NA; j_call: TRBJ1-5; clone_size: NA; cdr3_aa: CASSYSGFVQDQPQHF; cdr3_nt: TGTGCCAGCAGTTACTCGGGGTTCGTTCAGGATCAGCCCCAGCATTTT
v_call: TRBV27; d_call: TRBD1; j_call: TRBJ2-6; clone_size: NA; cdr3_aa: CASGEDRGTSSGANVLTF; cdr3_nt: TGTGCCAGCGGGGAGGACAGGGGGACTTCTTCTGGGGCCAACGTCCTGACTTTC
v_call: TRBV7-9; d_call: TRBD1; j_call: TRBJ2-7; clone_size: once; cdr3_aa: CASSFMTGVYEQYF; cdr3_nt: TGTGCCAGCAGCTTCATGACAGGGGTCTACGAGCAGTACTTC
v_call: TRBV21-1; d_call: NA; j_call: TRBJ2-6; clone_size: NA; cdr3_aa: CASSTGPSGANVLTF; cdr3_nt: TGTGCCAGCAGCACGGGACCTTCTGGGGCCAACGTCCTGACTTTC
v_call: TRBV20-1; d_call: NA; j_call: TRBJ2-7; clone_size: few; cdr3_aa: CSASSAYEQYF; cdr3_nt: TGCAGTGCTAGTTCAGCTTACGAGCAGTACTTC
v_call: TRBV11-3; d_call: NA; j_call: TRBJ1-1; clone_size: few; cdr3_aa: CASSFRSNTEAFF; cdr3_nt: TGTGCCAGCAGCTTTCGCTCGAACACTGAAGCTTTCTTT
v_call: TRBV2; d_call: NA; j_call: TRBJ1-2; clone_size: few; cdr3_aa: CASRGYGGNYGYTF; cdr3_nt: TGTGCCAGCAGGGGTTACGGGGGGAACTATGGCTACACCTTC
v_call: TRBV15; d_call: NA; j_call: TRBJ2-1; clone_size: few; cdr3_aa: CATSKRGDRANEQFF; cdr3_nt: TGTGCCACCAGCAAACGGGGAGACCGGGCGAATGAGCAGTTCTTC
v_call: TRBV20-1; d_call: TRBD2; j_call: TRBJ2-7; clone_size: few; cdr3_aa: CSAEHLAGGLNEQYF; cdr3_nt: TGCAGTGCAGAGCACCTAGCGGGAGGTTTAAATGAGCAGTACTTC
v_call: TRBV11-2; d_call: NA; j_call: TRBJ1-1; clone_size: NA; cdr3_aa: CASSLRDKNTEAFF; cdr3_nt: TGTGCCAGCAGCCTCCGGGACAAGAACACTGAAGCTTTCTTT
v_call: TRBV6-1; d_call: TRBD1; j_call: TRBJ2-7; clone_size: NA; cdr3_aa: CASSENRGNLYEQYF; cdr3_nt: TGTGCCAGCAGTGAGAACAGGGGTAACTTATACGAGCAGTACTTC
v_call: TRBV5-5; d_call: NA; j_call: TRBJ2-7; clone_size: NA; cdr3_aa: CASSLAANKDHEQYF; cdr3_nt: TGTGCCAGCAGCTTGGCGGCAAACAAAGACCACGAGCAGTACTTC
v_call: TRBV7-2; d_call: NA; j_call: TRBJ1-1; clone_size: NA; cdr3_aa: CASSLLQQNEAFF; cdr3_nt: TGTGCCAGCAGCTTACTTCAACAGAATGAAGCTTTCTTT
v_call: TRBV20-1; d_call: NA; j_call: TRBJ2-3; clone_size: NA; cdr3_aa: CSASGDTQYF; cdr3_nt: TGCAGTGCTAGTGGGGATACGCAGTATTTT
v_call: TRBV5-4; d_call: TRBD1; j_call: TRBJ1-2; clone_size: NA; cdr3_aa: CASSLGTGVSGYTF; cdr3_nt: TGTGCCAGCAGCTTAGGGACAGGGGTTAGTGGCTACACCTTC
v_call: TRBV28; d_call: NA; j_call: TRBJ2-2; clone_size: NA; cdr3_aa: CASSVIVTANTGELFF; cdr3_nt: TGTGCCAGCAGTGTAATTGTGACAGCGAACACCGGGGAGCTGTTTTTT
v_call: TRBV20-1; d_call: TRBD2; j_call: TRBJ2-2; clone_size: few; cdr3_aa: CSATRGGANTGELFF; cdr3_nt: TGCAGTGCTACCCGGGGGGGCGCGAACACCGGGGAGCTGTTTTTT
v_call: TRBV6-2/TRBV6-3; d_call: NA; j_call: TRBJ1-5; clone_size: few; cdr3_aa: CASSYSSGSNQPQHF; cdr3_nt: TGTGCCAGCAGTTACTCGTCGGGGAGCAATCAGCCCCAGCATTTT
v_call: TRBV10-3; d_call: NA; j_call: TRBJ2-5; clone_size: few; cdr3_aa: CAISVAQGYGETQYF; cdr3_nt: TGTGCCATCAGTGTAGCTCAGGGTTACGGGGAGACCCAGTACTTC
v_call: TRBV19; d_call: NA; j_call: TRBJ2-3; clone_size: NA; cdr3_aa: CASRPTSTDTQYF; cdr3_nt: TGTGCCAGTAGACCTACCAGCACAGATACGCAGTATTTT
v_call: TRBV6-1; d_call: NA; j_call: TRBJ1-1; clone_size: few; cdr3_aa: CASRPRTVGNTEAFF; cdr3_nt: TGTGCCAGCAGACCCAGGACAGTCGGGAACACTGAAGCTTTCTTT
v_call: TRBV2; d_call: TRBD1; j_call: TRBJ1-5; clone_size: few; cdr3_aa: CASTAVQGIYQPQHF; cdr3_nt: TGTGCCAGCACCGCCGTACAGGGGATTTATCAGCCCCAGCATTTT
v_call: TRBV10-3; d_call: NA; j_call: TRBJ1-6; clone_size: once; cdr3_aa: CAISVSPRYGLHF; cdr3_nt: TGTGCCATCAGTGTCTCCCCCCGTTACGGCCTCCACTTT
v_call: TRBV10-2; d_call: TRBD1; j_call: TRBJ2-7; clone_size: few; cdr3_aa: CASTGTGGIYEQYF; cdr3_nt: TGCGCCAGCACCGGGACAGGGGGCATCTACGAGCAGTACTTC
v_call: TRBV20-1; d_call: NA; j_call: TRBJ1-2; clone_size: few; cdr3_aa: CSARGHGLGYGYTF; cdr3_nt: TGCAGTGCTAGAGGGCACGGTCTTGGTTATGGCTACACCTTC
v_call: TRBV5-4; d_call: NA; j_call: TRBJ1-1; clone_size: NA; cdr3_aa: CASSLIGLNTEAFF; cdr3_nt: TGTGCCAGCAGCTTGATCGGTCTGAACACTGAAGCTTTCTTT
v_call: TRBV7-9; d_call: NA; j_call: TRBJ1-1; clone_size: NA; cdr3_aa: CASSSPARDTEAFF; cdr3_nt: TGTGCCAGCAGTTCACCCGCCAGGGACACTGAAGCTTTCTTT
v_call: TRBV5-5; d_call: TRBD1; j_call: TRBJ1-6; clone_size: NA; cdr3_aa: CASSSDREYSPLHF; cdr3_nt: TGTGCCAGCAGCTCAGACAGGGAATATTCACCCCTCCACTTT
v_call: TRBV29-1; d_call: TRBD2; j_call: TRBJ2-5; clone_size: NA; cdr3_aa: CSVRPSGQETQYF; cdr3_nt: TGCAGCGTTAGGCCTAGCGGACAAGAGACCCAGTACTTC
v_call: TRBV20-1; d_call: TRBD2; j_call: TRBJ2-3; clone_size: once; cdr3_aa: CSAGGGTSGARGDTQYF; cdr3_nt: TGCAGTGCTGGAGGGGGGACTAGCGGGGCAAGGGGGGATACGCAGTATTTT
v_call: TRBV6-2/TRBV6-3; d_call: TRBD1; j_call: TRBJ1-1; clone_size: NA; cdr3_aa: CASREGQWDTEAFF; cdr3_nt: TGTGCCAGCAGGGAGGGACAGTGGGACACTGAAGCTTTCTTT
v_call: TRBV19; d_call: NA; j_call: TRBJ2-7; clone_size: few; cdr3_aa: CATQRAGGNYEQYF; cdr3_nt: TGTGCCACCCAAAGGGCAGGAGGAAACTACGAGCAGTACTTC
v_call: TRBV20-1; d_call: TRBD1; j_call: TRBJ1-1; clone_size: NA; cdr3_aa: CSARFPGTGGTEAFF; cdr3_nt: TGCAGTGCTAGATTTCCCGGGACAGGGGGCACTGAAGCTTTCTTT
v_call: TRBV12-3/TRBV12-4; d_call: TRBD2; j_call: TRBJ2-1; clone_size: few; cdr3_aa: CASSLGTSGGSDEQFF; cdr3_nt: TGTGCCAGCAGTTTAGGGACTAGCGGGGGTTCGGATGAGCAGTTCTTC
v_call: TRBV20-1; d_call: TRBD1; j_call: TRBJ1-6; clone_size: NA; cdr3_aa: CSASPGQGYSPLHF; cdr3_nt: TGCAGTGCTAGCCCGGGACAGGGTTATTCACCCCTCCACTTT
v_call: TRBV20-1; d_call: NA; j_call: TRBJ2-7; clone_size: NA; cdr3_aa: CSAGRTTSYEQYF; cdr3_nt: TGCAGTGCTGGGAGGACTACGAGCTACGAGCAGTACTTC
v_call: TRBV6-1; d_call: NA; j_call: TRBJ1-2; clone_size: few; cdr3_aa: CASSEYSRVSYGYTF; cdr3_nt: TGTGCCAGCAGTGAATATTCGCGGGTCTCCTATGGCTACACCTTC
v_call: TRBV7-2; d_call: TRBD2; j_call: TRBJ2-3; clone_size: few; cdr3_aa: CASRRSGGASDTQYF; cdr3_nt: TGTGCCAGCAGACGTAGCGGGGGGGCCTCAGATACGCAGTATTTT
v_call: TRBV4-3; d_call: NA; j_call: TRBJ1-2; clone_size: NA; cdr3_aa: CASSQGNGVGGYTF; cdr3_nt: TGCGCCAGCAGCCAAGGCAACGGGGTTGGCGGCTACACCTTC
v_call: TRBV12-3/TRBV12-4; d_call: NA; j_call: TRBJ1-1; clone_size: NA; cdr3_aa: CASSLRLGTEAFF; cdr3_nt: TGTGCCAGCAGTTTACGGTTGGGAACTGAAGCTTTCTTT
v_call: TRBV7-2; d_call: TRBD1; j_call: TRBJ2-1; clone_size: once; cdr3_aa: CASSLTQGARGQFF; cdr3_nt: TGTGCCAGCAGCTTAACACAGGGGGCGCGCGGGCAGTTCTTC
v_call: TRBV6-2/TRBV6-3; d_call: NA; j_call: TRBJ2-7; clone_size: few; cdr3_aa: CASSYPLYEQYF; cdr3_nt: TGTGCCAGCAGTTACCCCTTGTACGAGCAGTACTTC
v_call: TRBV7-6; d_call: NA; j_call: TRBJ1-2; clone_size: NA; cdr3_aa: CASSHRSSGYDYGYTF; cdr3_nt: TGTGCCAGCAGCCACCGGTCGTCAGGGTATGACTATGGCTACACCTTC
v_call: TRBV5-4; d_call: NA; j_call: TRBJ1-2; clone_size: few; cdr3_aa: CASSLDRDYGYTF; cdr3_nt: TGTGCCAGCAGCTTGGACAGGGACTATGGCTACACCTTC
v_call: TRBV12-3/TRBV12-4; d_call: NA; j_call: TRBJ1-1; clone_size: NA; cdr3_aa: CASSLAQGTNTEAFF; cdr3_nt: TGTGCCAGCAGTTTAGCGCAGGGTACGAACACTGAAGCTTTCTTT